Listed below are T cell receptor beta chains from one sample, sequenced in a study of blood T cell repertoires in COVID-19. Libraries were prepared by immunoSEQ multiplex PCR; TCRdb keeps only in-frame clonotypes and omits some of them. Here the sample spans approximately 150,000 clones, around 76% being singletons. The specimen was peripheral blood. These receptors were collected from a woman aged 70-85 years with acute or convalescent COVID-19. The CDR3 runs from the conserved cysteine through the conserved F or W. A D gene is named only where the DNA matches it firmly. Clone size is shown for a subset of rows, as once, few, many or a class of expanded clone.

TRBD1 | - | TRBJ2-7 | TRBV5-1 | TGCGCCAGCAGCTTGCAGCCTGACAGGGTTTACGAGCAGTACTTC | CASSLQPDRVYEQYF
- | - | TRBJ2-1 | TRBV25-1 | TGTGCCAGCAGTGAACACGGGACACGGGTCTACAATGAGCAGTTCTTC | CASSEHGTRVYNEQFF
TRBD1 | - | TRBJ2-5 | TRBV29-1 | TGCAGCGAGGGGACAGGGAAGGGGGAGACCCAGTACTTC | CSEGTGKGETQYF
- | many | TRBJ2-7 | TRBV9 | TGTGCCAGCAGCGTAGTACCCCTCAGGGAGCAGTACTTC | CASSVVPLREQYF
- | - | TRBJ1-4 | TRBV25-1 | TGTGCCAGCAGCGATAACCTGGGTAGGGGCTCAGGCGAAAAACTGTTTTTT | CASSDNLGRGSGEKLFF
- | - | TRBJ2-2 | TRBV5-4 | TGTGCCAGCAGCTTGGAAGGTTTGGGCAGGGAGCTGTTTTTT | CASSLEGLGRELFF
- | - | TRBJ2-6 | TRBV28 | TGTGCCAGCACCCTTGGGGGCGAAACTGGGGCCAACGTCCTGACTTTC | CASTLGGETGANVLTF
- | - | TRBJ1-3 | TRBV7-2 | TGTGCCAGCAGTCTACCCCCCTCTGGAAACACCATATATTTT | CASSLPPSGNTIYF
- | - | TRBJ1-5 | TRBV28 | TGTGCCAGCAGTTTATTGCCCCAAAGGGGACAGCCCCAGCATTTT | CASSLLPQRGQPQHF
- | - | TRBJ1-2 | TRBV30 | TGTGCCTGGAGTGAGGGGCAGGCAGAAATCTATGGCTACACCTTC | CAWSEGQAEIYGYTF
- | - | TRBJ1-1 | TRBV7-2 | TGTGCCAGCAGGCCAAGAACAGCGAACACTGAAGCTTTCTTT | CASRPRTANTEAFF
- | - | TRBJ1-1 | TRBV7-2 | TGTGCCAGCAGCTTAGAAGGACATAACACTGAAGCTTTCTTT | CASSLEGHNTEAFF
- | - | TRBJ1-2 | TRBV6-5 | TGTGCCAGCAGTCCTTCCGGTCGCGGCTACACCTTC | CASSPSGRGYTF
TRBD2 | - | TRBJ2-3 | TRBV7-9 | TGTGCCAGCAGCTTAAGTGGGCGCGGGAGTGGCACAGATACGCAGTATTTT | CASSLSGRGSGTDTQYF
TRBD2 | - | TRBJ2-1 | TRBV6-5 | TGTGCCAGCAGGTCGACTAGCTCCTTCTACAATGAGCAGTTCTTC | CASRSTSSFYNEQFF
TRBD1 | - | TRBJ1-5 | TRBV6-1 | TGTGCCAGCAGTGAAGAAACAGGGGATCAGCCCCAGCATTTT | CASSEETGDQPQHF
TRBD2 | - | TRBJ2-7 | TRBV7-2 | TGTGCCAGCAGCCTCCCGACTAGCGGGGTACAAGAGCAGTACTTC | CASSLPTSGVQEQYF
TRBD1 | once | TRBJ2-5 | TRBV9 | TGTGCCAGCAGCGTAGCCGCCTCGGACAGGGCTATACAAGAGACCCAGTACTTC | CASSVAASDRAIQETQYF
- | few | TRBJ1-4 | TRBV30 | TGTGCCTGGAGTGGGGGACAATTCGCTGGGAAACTGTTTTTT | CAWSGGQFAGKLFF
- | - | TRBJ1-1 | TRBV6-2/TRBV6-3 | TGTGCCAGCAGCCCCCACGACGGGAGGAACACTGAAGCTTTCTTT | CASSPHDGRNTEAFF
- | - | TRBJ2-2 | TRBV5-1 | TGCGCCAGCAGCTTGGCCGGCTTTGCGGGACGGAACACCGGGGAGCTGTTTTTT | CASSLAGFAGRNTGELFF
TRBD1 | - | TRBJ1-2 | TRBV3-1/TRBV3-2 | TGTGCCAGCAGCCAAGTAGGGGGCGCGGACAGGGGTTATGGCTACACCTTC | CASSQVGGADRGYGYTF
- | - | TRBJ2-5 | TRBV15 | TGTGCCACCAGCCTGTCGTACCAAGAGACCCAGTACTTC | CATSLSYQETQYF
- | - | TRBJ1-5 | TRBV6-5 | TGTGCCAGCAGCCGGAGCAGGGTCGGGCAGCCCCAGCATTTT | CASSRSRVGQPQHF
TRBD2 | - | TRBJ2-7 | TRBV7-8 | TGTGCCAGCAGCCGAGGACTAGCGGACGCCTACGAGCAGTACTTC | CASSRGLADAYEQYF
TRBD2 | - | TRBJ2-7 | TRBV11-3 | TGTGCCAGCAGCTTAGAGTCTAGCGGGATTCTCGAGCAGTACTTC | CASSLESSGILEQYF
- | - | TRBJ2-2 | TRBV4-2 | TGTGCCAGCAGCCAAGGATCCCAGGGGACCGGGGAGCTGTTTTTT | CASSQGSQGTGELFF